One TCR beta chain is described in this entry. The assay was immunoSEQ multiplex PCR, and TCRdb's table has in-frame clones only and misses some. The profile shows over 70,000 clones, around 75% of them singletons. These data are taken from a study of blood T cell repertoires in COVID-19. Overall study: In each case, the material was cDNA or gDNA derived from T cells, B-cell-depleted T cells, or PBMCs.

V was pared by 1 base and J by 8 bases, with 11 bases between. Germline loops: CDR1 SGHTA, CDR2 FQGNSA. There are 13 residues in the CDR3. The sequence was collected from a man between 65 and 85 years old with COVID-19, enrolled during active disease. V gene TRBV7-2 combines with J gene TRBJ1-2; the D is unclear. The specimen was peripheral blood. CDR3: CASSLEVGSGYTF. CDR3 in DNA: TGTGCCAGCAGCTTAGAGGTGGGGAGCGGCTACACCTTC. The whole variable domain, remainder taken from reference TRBV7-2 and TRBJ1-2, is GAGVSQSPSNKVTEKGKDVELRCDPISGHTALYWYRQSLGQGLEFLIYFQGNSAPDKSGLPSDRFSAERTGGSVSTLTIQRTQQEDSAVYLCASSLEVGSGYTFGSGTRLTVV.